This T cell receptor (beta chain) appears in the sequencing data of a study of PD-L1 blockade in urothelial cancer. Across the study: Analysis of blood occurred 3 weeks (second dose) and 6 weeks after treatment start. Reported median T cell count for blood samples was 140,000 to 150,000.

For this clone: Antigen specificity is unknown.

Measured with immunoSEQ multiplex PCR; TCRdb has only the in-frame clones, and not every one. The table lists some 110,000 clones, 75% to 90% of them singletons, with 1.7% in the top ten. Time point given: peripheral blood 6 weeks after treatment start. Study-wide results and caveats: Tumor-linked clones in blood grew more by 3 weeks in durable-benefit patients.

V was shortened by 5 bases and J by 5 bases, with 9 bases between the two germline ends. CDR1 SGHTA and CDR2 FQGNSA come from the germline V gene. This CDR3 region has 13 residues. V is TRBV7-2 and J is TRBJ2-2; D is ambiguous. The TCR was taken from a man aged 55 to 70 with urothelial cancer. Sequencing was performed on PBMCs, taken around atezolizumab (anti-PD-L1) treatment. The DNA of the CDR3 is TGTGCCAGCAGCCCTCAACAGACCGGGGAGCTGTTTTTT. It translates to CASSPQQTGELFF. Full variable domain (outside the CDR3, taken from reference TRBV7-2 and TRBJ2-2): GAGVSQSPSNKVTEKGKDVELRCDPISGHTALYWYRQSLGQGLEFLIYFQGNSAPDKSGLPSDRFSAERTGGSVSTLTIQRTQQEDSAVYLCASSPQQTGELFFGEGSRLTVL.